These T cell receptor beta chains were read from a single sample in a study of regulatory T cells in long-lasting Graves disease. TCRdb processed the multiplex PCR reads anew with MiXCR; each CDR3 protein has one entry. The table includes about 450,000 distinct CDR3 sequences, approximately 16% detected once. A further study also used this sample, focusing on T cells in Graves' hyperthyroidism and ophthalmopathy.

The sequencing used peripheral blood mononuclear cells (PBMCs), collected at new diagnosis, from a patient treated with antithyroid drugs. The receptors were gathered from a woman aged 25 to 39 with Graves disease. CDR3s leave out the opening cysteine and the closing phenylalanine or tryptophan.

v_gene,CDR3aa
TRBV20-1,SAGDPYDYGYT
TRBV5-1,ASSDRVNSYEQY
TRBV4-2,ASSQTGTDTGELF
TRBV24-1,ATSGTASGSINEQF
TRBV7-9,ASSLVSYQETQY
TRBV27,ASSLEGVGHSREQY
TRBV12-3/TRBV12-4,ASRKTGVGDYEQY
TRBV27,ASSLLGDSYNEQF
TRBV6-1,ASSEGPAGGQPQH
TRBV7-9,ASSSLTGIDQPQH
TRBV7-9,ASSKQGLQENEKLF
TRBV27,ASSPIAGEQY
TRBV6-2/TRBV6-3,AREGETQY
TRBV3-1,ASSHLTSGNTGELF
TRBV27,ASSLSIVFSGANVLT
TRBV4-1,ASSQDPASSYNEQF
TRBV20-1,SARGRGLTQPQH
TRBV18,ASSAGTGSTEAF
TRBV18,ASSKPQGDDGYT
TRBV18,ASHTSGSVYNEQF
TRBV28,ASSFPSLLAGTLNTGELF
TRBV7-9,ASSQTPGGWGTEAF
TRBV30,AWSVWSTDEAF